Listed here are 19 T cell receptor beta chains from one sample, sequenced in a study of human T cells and chemical hapten exposure. Each CDR3 protein is one row after TCRdb ran MiXCR on the RACE reads. The sample holds 90,000 or so distinct CDR3 sequences, 6.5% to 10% seen once. The time point: pre-sensitization, week 0. Treatment: therapeutic diphenylcyclopropenone sensitization with weekly scalp DPC. The material was whole blood, obtained in connection with sensitization to the hapten diphenylcyclopropenone (DPC). The receptors stem from a man aged 35-49 years with alopecia areata. Some clones in this sample may be carry-over from other donors' samples.

The chain joins TRBV25-1 to TRBJ1-4, with 10 bases fitting TRBD1. This CDR3 is 14 amino acids long. Trimming removed 6 bases from V and 8 bases from J; junction bases left unmatched: 6. CDR1 and CDR2 (germline): MGHDK, SYGVNS. CDR3: CASRGQGLKEKLFF. The CDR3, as DNA: TGTGCCAGCAGGGGACAGGGGCTGAAGGAAAAACTGTTTTTT.

This clonotype showed up many times. The V gene is TRBV18, the J gene TRBJ1-2, with D perhaps matching TRBD1 (5 bases). The CDR3 totals 15 residues. The germline gives CDR1 KGHSH, CDR2 LQKENI. V was pared by 0 bases and J by 8 bases, with 16 bases between. For the CDR3, the DNA is TGTGCCAGCTCACCACCCACGGGGCCCCTTCGAGGCTACACCTTC. It encodes CASSPPTGPLRGYTF.

This clonotype was observed many times. CDR3 region: CASSLMGTTRRYEQYF. DNA for the CDR3: TGTGCCAGCAGCTTAATGGGGACTACCAGACGCTACGAGCAGTACTTC. The chain links TRBV13 to TRBJ2-7; 7 bases fit TRBD2. Germline CDR1 is PRHDT and CDR2 is FYEKMQ (reference sequence). The CDR3 loop spans 16 amino acids. With V trimmed by 2 bases and J by 3 bases, 10 bases remained unmatched.

The V call is TRBV28, the J call TRBJ1-2, with D perhaps TRBD1 (5 bases). The CDR3 covers 14 residues. The germline V gene has CDR1 MDHEN and CDR2 SYDVKM. V was shortened by 7 bases and J by 7 bases, with 19 bases between the two germline ends. This CDR3 reads CASTIHNGGFGYTF. The CDR3 nucleotides are TGTGCCAGCACCATCCACAACGGGGGTTTTGGCTACACCTTC.

This clonotype was seen ten or more times. V and J are TRBV28 and TRBJ2-7; 9 bases agree with TRBD2. The CDR3 has 15 amino acids. The V gene end was trimmed by 10 bases and the J gene end by 2 bases; junction bases not matched to a gene: 12. From germline, CDR1 is MDHEN and CDR2 SYDVKM. The CDR3 is CATTSPAGGTYEQYF. CDR3 nucleotide sequence: TGTGCCACCACGTCTCCGGCGGGAGGGACCTACGAGCAGTACTTC.

The chain joins TRBV29-1 to TRBJ2-3; the match to TRBD2 covers 7 bases. CDR3 length: 17 amino acids. Germline V gene sequence: CDR1 SQVTM, CDR2 ANQGSEA. V shed 1 base, J shed 0 bases, and the junction held 10 bases outside the gene matches. CDR3 nucleotide sequence: TGCAGCGTTGAAGGGCTAGCGGAAACAACTAGCACAGATACGCAGTATTTT. Its protein product is CSVEGLAETTSTDTQYF.

This clonotype was recorded at least ten times. CDR3 coding DNA: TGTGCCAGCAGCCCATCTCGAGGGCTAGCGGGAGGAATAAGGGTGGCAGATACGCAGTATTTT. Residues: CASSPSRGLAGGIRVADTQYF. The J gene is TRBJ2-3, the V gene TRBV5-6, with 11 bases matching TRBD2. The ends lost 4 bases at V and 4 bases at J; junction bases unmatched: 23. The CDR3 runs 21 residues. Per the germline V gene, CDR1 is SGHDT and CDR2 is YYEEEE.

The rearrangement joins TRBV7-8 to TRBJ2-3, with D tentatively TRBD1 or TRBD2 (5 bases each). V was pared by 3 bases and J by 0 bases, with 19 bases between. From germline, CDR1 is SGHVS and CDR2 FQNEAQ. CDR3 length: 18 residues. CDR3 region: CASSFAHGATPSTDTQYF. The CDR3 DNA reads TGTGCCAGCAGCTTTGCGCACGGGGCTACTCCTAGCACAGATACGCAGTATTTT.

This clonotype has just a few counts. The chain combines TRBV6-5 with TRBJ1-1; D uncertain. Germline CDR1 reads MNHEY; CDR2 reads SVGAGI. The CDR3 has 15 amino acids. The V gene lost 2 bases and the J gene lost 1 base, with 11 bases spanning the gap. The DNA of the CDR3 is TGTGCCAGCAGTTACAGACGTGGCCGGAACACTGAAGCTTTCTTT. Amino acid sequence: CASSYRRGRNTEAFF.

This clonotype has a count of ten or more. The CDR3 loop reads CASSFSSYNEKLFF. The CDR3 nucleotides are TGTGCCAGCAGCTTTTCCTCTTATAATGAAAAACTGTTTTTT. The V gene is TRBV7-2, the J gene TRBJ1-4; D ambiguous. Deletions cut 3 bases from V and 4 bases from J, with 9 bases between. This CDR3 comprises 14 residues. The V gene's germline CDR1 is SGHTA and CDR2 FQGNSA.

This clonotype was seen a handful of times. This chain connects TRBV7-9 to TRBJ1-1; weak D call: TRBD1 (5 bases). This CDR3 is 13 amino acids long. The germline V gene has CDR1 SEHNR and CDR2 FQNEAQ (reference sequence). Trimming cost V 1 base and J 11 bases, with 14 bases left between them. The CDR3 DNA reads as TGTGCCAGCAGCTTAGAACAGGCCCCTCGCGCTTTCTTT. The encoded protein is CASSLEQAPRAFF.

The table lists this clonotype with a few counts. This chain links TRBV20-1 with TRBJ1-1; D remains unclear. CDR1 is DFQATT, CDR2 SNEGSKA, per germline (reference sequence). V was clipped by 6 bases and J by 5 bases, with 10 bases between them. CDR3 length: 11 amino acids. CDR3 amino acids: CSAQHQTEAFF. The CDR3 nucleotides read TGCAGTGCCCAACATCAGACTGAAGCTTTCTTT.

CDR3 nucleotide sequence: TGTGCCTGGGACCCGGGACAGGGATCGGACATTCAGTACTTC. Amino acid sequence: CAWDPGQGSDIQYF. The chain combines TRBV30 with TRBJ2-4, with 9 bases lining up with TRBD1. The germline CDR1 and CDR2 sequences are GTSNPN and SVGIG (reference sequence). The CDR3 has 14 residues. The V gene end was trimmed by 5 bases and the J gene end by 8 bases; junction bases not matched to a gene: 10.

This clonotype has more than one count but fewer than ten. The V and J genes are TRBV29-1 and TRBJ1-1, with TRBD1 identical over 8 bases. Germline V gene data show CDR1 as SQVTM and CDR2 as ANQGSEA. Germline trimming cut 3 bases from V and 0 bases from J; bases unmatched to any gene: 3. CDR3 length equals 14 residues. The CDR3 bases are TGCAGCGTTGAGGCAGGGGGCCTGAACACTGAAGCTTTCTTT. Translation gives CSVEAGGLNTEAFF. Full variable domain (outside the CDR3, taken from reference TRBV29-1 and TRBJ1-1): SAVISQKPSRDICQRGTSLTIQCQVDSQVTMMFWYRQQPGQSLTLIATANQGSEATYESGFVIDKFPISRPNLTFSTLTVSNMSPEDSSIYLCSVEAGGLNTEAFFGQGTRLTVV.

V is TRBV29-1 and J is TRBJ2-1, with 7 bases identical to TRBD2. This CDR3 has 15 residues. V shed 5 bases and J 3 bases; nucleotides not matched to a gene: 10. Germline V CDR1 and CDR2: SQVTM, ANQGSEA. CDR3 sequence reads: CSVKMVGGSYNEQFF. The CDR3 nucleotides read TGCAGCGTTAAGATGGTGGGAGGGAGCTACAATGAGCAGTTCTTC.

In regard to this clonotype: A read error is possible here, since a much larger clone lies one base away. V usage is TRBV30 and J usage is TRBJ1-5; 7 nucleotides line up with TRBD1. The CDR3 has 14 residues. CDR1 and CDR2 from the germline V gene are GTSNPN and SVGIG (reference sequence). The CDR3: CAWSYGTANQPQNF. The CDR3 DNA follows: TGTGCCTGGAGTTACGGGACAGCCAATCAGCCCCAGAATTTT.

This clonotype appeared a few times. The chain has TRBV6-2 or TRBV6-3 and TRBJ2-1, with TRBD2 matching 9 bases. Germline V gene lookup returns CDR1 MNHEY and CDR2 SVGEGT. This CDR3 has 15 amino acids. V dropped 6 bases and J dropped 7; count of bases not matched to a gene: 10. CDR3 nucleotide sequence: TGTGCCAGCAGACCTCGGACTAGCGCCGATAATGAGCAGTTCTTC. Its translation: CASRPRTSADNEQFF.

In its sample, this clonotype was seen a few times. V and J are TRBV20-1 and TRBJ2-2; 15 bases are a match to TRBD2. After removal of 5 bases from V and 2 bases from J, the junction contained 3 bases not matched to a gene. The CDR3 runs 16 residues. Germline CDR1 is DFQATT and CDR2 is SNEGSKA (reference sequence). The CDR3 DNA is TGCAGTGCTCGGGGACTAGCGGGAGGAAACACCGGGGAGCTGTTTTTT. Protein sequence: CSARGLAGGNTGELFF.

In its sample, this clonotype was seen a few times. The chain carries TRBV7-2 and TRBJ1-3; TRBD1 aligns across 9 bases. CDR3 length: 15 residues. V lost 4 bases, J lost 4 bases, and 5 bases stayed unmatched. In germline, CDR1 is SGHTA, CDR2 FQGNSA. CDR3 nucleotide sequence: TGTGCCAGCAGCTACACACAGGGGGCCGGAAACACCATATATTTT. It translates to CASSYTQGAGNTIYF.